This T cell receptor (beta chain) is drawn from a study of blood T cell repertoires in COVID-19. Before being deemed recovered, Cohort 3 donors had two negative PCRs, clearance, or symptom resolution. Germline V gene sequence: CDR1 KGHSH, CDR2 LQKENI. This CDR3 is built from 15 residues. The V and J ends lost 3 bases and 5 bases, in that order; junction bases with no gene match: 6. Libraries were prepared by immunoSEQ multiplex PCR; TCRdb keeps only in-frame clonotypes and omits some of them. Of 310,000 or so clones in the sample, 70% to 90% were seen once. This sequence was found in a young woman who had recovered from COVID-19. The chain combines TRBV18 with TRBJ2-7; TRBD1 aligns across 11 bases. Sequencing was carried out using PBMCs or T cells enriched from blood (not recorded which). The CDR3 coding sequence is TGTGCCAGCTCACCCGGACAGGGGGCGCAGAACGAGCAGTACTTC. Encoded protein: CASSPGQGAQNEQYF.